This record looks at one T cell receptor beta chain sequence and its context. The antigen remains unidentified. These data originate in a study of T cell responses to AZD1222 COVID-19 vaccine. Study-wide results and limits: After two AZD1222 doses, spike-specific TCR breadth and depth rose versus day 0. Spike regions recognized by vaccine-associated CD4 TCRs spanned the protein, led by 160-218 and 743-854. In all cases, repertoires were sampled only after the peak T cell response. Baseline seropositives among AZD1222 recipients totaled only 5 to 7.

TCRdb keeps only in-frame clones here, not all; method: immunoSEQ multiplex PCR. The table records about 190,000 clones, roughly 91% of them present only once. This TCR was sampled from an adult in good health. The sample consisted of peripheral blood, taken on day 0 of AZD1222 vaccination.

The CDR3 spells CASRLTGGGGQPQHF. Written as DNA, the CDR3 is TGTGCCAGTAGGTTGACAGGGGGCGGCGGTCAGCCCCAGCATTTT. This chain links TRBV19 with TRBJ1-5; the match to TRBD1 covers 10 bases. CDR1 LNHDA and CDR2 SQIVND come from the germline V gene (reference sequence). With 6 bases clipped from V and 6 bases from J, the junction kept 8 bases outside the gene matches. This CDR3 contains 15 residues.